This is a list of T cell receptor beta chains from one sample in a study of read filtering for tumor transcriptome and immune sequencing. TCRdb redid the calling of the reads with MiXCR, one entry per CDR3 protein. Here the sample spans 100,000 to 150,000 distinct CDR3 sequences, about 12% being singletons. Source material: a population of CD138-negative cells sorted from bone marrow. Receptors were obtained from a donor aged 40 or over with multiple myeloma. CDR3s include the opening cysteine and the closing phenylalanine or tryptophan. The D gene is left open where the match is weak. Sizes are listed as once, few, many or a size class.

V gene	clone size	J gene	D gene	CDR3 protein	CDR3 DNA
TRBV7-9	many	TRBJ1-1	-	CASSETTGLAFF	TGTGCCAGCAGCGAAACGACAGGCTTGGCTTTCTTT
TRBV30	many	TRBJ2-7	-	CAWSVEDWDEQYF	TGTGCCTGGAGTGTAGAGGATTGGGACGAGCAGTACTTC
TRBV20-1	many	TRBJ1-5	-	CSASRRDNYQSQHF	TGCAGTGCTAGCCGCCGGGACAACTATCAGTCCCAGCATTTT
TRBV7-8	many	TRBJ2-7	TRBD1	CASSPGALGTDSLRGQYF	TGTGCCAGCAGCCCCGGAGCTTTAGGGACAGACAGCCTACGAGGGCAGTACTTC
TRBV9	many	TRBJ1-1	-	CASSVVPDTNTEAFF	TGTGCCAGCAGCGTAGTTCCAGATACTAACACTGAAGCTTTCTTT
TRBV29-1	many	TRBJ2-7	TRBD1	CSVPGQGAREQYF	TGCAGCGTTCCGGGACAGGGGGCGCGTGAGCAGTACTTC
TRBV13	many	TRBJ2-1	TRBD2	CASRGLAGNSYNEQFF	TGTGCCAGCAGGGGACTAGCGGGAAACTCCTACAATGAGCAGTTCTTC
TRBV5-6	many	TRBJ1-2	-	CASSNPGQGYTF	TGTGCCAGCAGCAACCCTGGCCAAGGCTACACCTTC
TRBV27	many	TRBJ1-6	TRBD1	CASSRPDRHGSPLHF	TGTGCCAGCAGTCGTCCGGACAGGCACGGCTCACCCCTCCACTTT
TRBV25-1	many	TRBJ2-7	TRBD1	CASSELGQSYEQYF	TGTGCCAGCAGTGAATTGGGACAGAGCTACGAGCAGTACTTC
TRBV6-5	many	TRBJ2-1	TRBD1	CASRLSWGTGGNGDNEQFF	TGTGCCAGCAGACTTTCCTGGGGGACAGGGGGCAACGGGGACAATGAGCAGTTCTTC